This is a list of T cell receptor beta chains from one sample in a study of PD-1 blockade in classical Hodgkin lymphoma. Sequencing used immunoSEQ multiplex PCR; TCRdb keeps in-frame clones, though not all of them. The data contain 35,000 to 45,000 clones, more than 65% of them singletons. Sequences were derived from peripheral blood mononuclear cells (PBMCs), sampled before the second cycle of nivolumab. These receptors all come from a human donor with classical Hodgkin lymphoma. CDR3s include the opening cysteine and the closing phenylalanine or tryptophan. A D gene is named only where the DNA matches it firmly. Clone size is not always given. Where it is, it says once, few, many or a class for expanded clones.

j_gene,d_gene,abundance,v_gene,CDR3nt,CDR3aa
TRBJ2-4,-,-,TRBV7-3,TGTGCCAGCAGCTTAAATCCAGGGCCCACAAACATTCAGTACTTC,CASSLNPGPTNIQYF
TRBJ1-6,-,-,TRBV7-2,TGTGCCAGCAGCTTAACCAGGGGTAATTCACCCCTCCACTTT,CASSLTRGNSPLHF
TRBJ2-7,-,-,TRBV7-2,TGTGCCAGCAGCTTCCGCAGTATCTCCTACGAGCAGTACTTC,CASSFRSISYEQYF
TRBJ1-2,-,-,TRBV7-2,TGTGCCAGCAGCCCTTCGACAGGTTTCATCTATGGCTACACCTTC,CASSPSTGFIYGYTF
TRBJ1-1,-,few,TRBV5-1,TGCGCCAGCAGCTTGGTCGTCGGGGGGATGACTGAAGCTTTCTTT,CASSLVVGGMTEAFF
TRBJ2-3,TRBD2,-,TRBV6-1,TGTGCCAGCAGTGATGGGACTAGGGTAGGGGATACGCAGTATTTT,CASSDGTRVGDTQYF
TRBJ1-2,-,-,TRBV6-6,TGTGCCAGCAAGAAGGGGTCGGGGTCCACTATTCTGGGCACCTTC,CASKKGSGSTILGTF
TRBJ2-5,-,-,TRBV2,TGTGCCAGCTCAATGGGGAATCCACAAGAGACCCAGTACTTC,CASSMGNPQETQYF
TRBJ1-3,-,-,TRBV7-2,TGTGCCAGCAGCTTAGGAAGATCTGGAAACACCATATATTTT,CASSLGRSGNTIYF
TRBJ2-1,-,medium-sized,TRBV7-9,TGTGCCAGCAGCTTAAGAACAGGGAACAATGAGCAGTTCTTC,CASSLRTGNNEQFF
TRBJ2-7,TRBD1,-,TRBV2,TGTGCCAGCAGTGACCAGGGGGCTTTCTACGAGCAGTACTTC,CASSDQGAFYEQYF
TRBJ2-7,-,once,TRBV28,TGTGCCAGCAGCCTTATCGGGCCCTACTACGAGCAGTACTTC,CASSLIGPYYEQYF
TRBJ2-1,-,-,TRBV29-1,TGCAGCGTTGAAAGTGGACGGGTTACTGAGCAGTTCTTC,CSVESGRVTEQFF
TRBJ2-7,TRBD2,-,TRBV7-2,TGTGCCAGCAGCCATCAAAGCGGGGGATCCTACGAGCAGTACTTC,CASSHQSGGSYEQYF
TRBJ2-1,-,few,TRBV11-2,TGTGCCAGCAGCTTCTTCGATATTGAGCAGTTCTTC,CASSFFDIEQFF
TRBJ2-1,-,few,TRBV2,TGTGCCAGCGGGGGAGAGTACAATGAGCAGTTCTTC,CASGGEYNEQFF
TRBJ1-2,-,once,TRBV7-2,TGTGCCAGCAGCCCGTATAGGGGAAATAACTATGGCTACACCTTC,CASSPYRGNNYGYTF
TRBJ2-3,-,-,TRBV6-1,TGTGCCAGCTGCGAATTCACAGATACGCAGTATTTT,CASCEFTDTQYF
TRBJ2-5,TRBD2,-,TRBV29-1,TGCAGCGTTGGGAGGGGACTAGCGGTAGAGACCCAGTACTTC,CSVGRGLAVETQYF
TRBJ2-1,-,-,TRBV5-1,TGCGCCAGCAGCTTGACAGGGTCCTCCTACAATGAGCAGTTCTTC,CASSLTGSSYNEQFF
TRBJ2-1,TRBD1,-,TRBV7-2,TGTGCCAGCAGCCTCCAGACAGGGGGTAATGAGCAGTTCTTC,CASSLQTGGNEQFF
TRBJ2-2,TRBD1,-,TRBV7-3,TGTGCCAGCAGCTTGAGACAGGGGGTCACCGGGGAGCTGTTTTTT,CASSLRQGVTGELFF
TRBJ1-1,-,few,TRBV6-1,TGTGCCAGCACTCCCAGTGTGGGGGCGGGCACTGAAGCTTTCTTT,CASTPSVGAGTEAFF
TRBJ1-5,-,-,TRBV19,TGTGCCAGTAGCCGAGGGACTGCAGGTCAGCCCCAGCATTTT,CASSRGTAGQPQHF
TRBJ2-7,TRBD1,once,TRBV18,TGTGCCAGCTCACCACCGGGACAGGCGGCGGGGGAGCAGTACTTC,CASSPPGQAAGEQYF
TRBJ2-1,TRBD2,-,TRBV5-1,TGCGCCAGCAGCTTGGCGACTAGCGGTTACAATGAGCAGTTCTTC,CASSLATSGYNEQFF
TRBJ1-1,-,-,TRBV25-1,TGTGCCAGCAGTTTGGGGTCAGGGGCGATGACTGAAGCTTTCTTT,CASSLGSGAMTEAFF
TRBJ1-1,-,once,TRBV25-1,TGTGCCAGCAGTTCCAACAGCGACCGTATCAACACTGAAGCTTTCTTT,CASSSNSDRINTEAFF
TRBJ2-1,TRBD2,-,TRBV7-2,TGTGCCAGCAGCTTAGTTTGGGGGGGTCGGTCCTACAATGAGCAGTTCTTC,CASSLVWGGRSYNEQFF
TRBJ2-1,TRBD2,-,TRBV13,TGTGCCAGCAGCTCCTATAGCGGACTAGCGGGAGGGCCAAAGAATGAGCAGTTCTTC,CASSSYSGLAGGPKNEQFF
TRBJ2-2,TRBD1,-,TRBV7-9,TGTGCCAGCAGCAAACAGGGGGCTAGCACCGGGGAGCTGTTTTTT,CASSKQGASTGELFF
TRBJ2-3,TRBD2,-,TRBV7-6,TGTGCCAGCAGCTTAGCGGGGGGGACGTACACAGATACGCAGTATTTT,CASSLAGGTYTDTQYF
TRBJ1-4,-,few,TRBV6-6,TGTGCCAGCAGTTACGCGGGGGGCCCTAATGAAAAACTGTTTTTT,CASSYAGGPNEKLFF
TRBJ1-1,TRBD1,-,TRBV18,TGTGCCAGCTCACCCGTACAGGGGCGCACTGAAGCTTTCTTT,CASSPVQGRTEAFF
TRBJ1-5,-,few,TRBV6-1,TGTGCCAGCAGGCAGGGGTGGGTCAATCAGCCCCAGCATTTT,CASRQGWVNQPQHF
TRBJ2-5,TRBD2,-,TRBV4-2,TGTGCCAGCAGCCAAGATCCCCAACTAGCGGATAAAGAGACCCAGTACTTC,CASSQDPQLADKETQYF
TRBJ1-2,-,-,TRBV28,TGTGCCAGCAGTCCAGTTGTTGGGGGTGGCTACACCTTC,CASSPVVGGGYTF
TRBJ2-3,-,few,TRBV10-2,TGCGCCAGCAGTGAGTATGCCAGAGGACAAGGCGATACGCAGTATTTT,CASSEYARGQGDTQYF
TRBJ2-2,-,-,TRBV19,TGTGCCAGTAGTCCGTCACGGGGTGGGAACACCGGGGAGCTGTTTTTT,CASSPSRGGNTGELFF
TRBJ2-1,-,once,TRBV19,TGTGCCAGTAGTTACTACGGGGCAAACAATGAGCAGTTCTTC,CASSYYGANNEQFF
TRBJ2-2,-,-,TRBV5-1,TGCGCCAGCAGCTTGGGGTCATCCGCGAACACCGGGGAGCTGTTTTTT,CASSLGSSANTGELFF
TRBJ2-5,TRBD2,-,TRBV29-1,TGCAGCGTCCAAGGCGGACTAGCGGGAGGGCCACAGACCCAGTACTTC,CSVQGGLAGGPQTQYF
TRBJ1-1,-,-,TRBV29-1,TGCAGCGTTTCCGGGAACACTGAAGCTTTCTTT,CSVSGNTEAFF
TRBJ1-1,-,-,TRBV9,TGTGCCAGCAGCGTGACAGTGAACACTGAAGCTTTCTTT,CASSVTVNTEAFF
TRBJ2-2,TRBD2,-,TRBV7-8,TGTGCCAGCAGCATCGGACTAGCGGGATTGACCGGGGAGCTGTTTTTT,CASSIGLAGLTGELFF
TRBJ2-7,TRBD2,-,TRBV28,TGTGCCAGCAAGCTAGCGGGAGCTTACGAGCAGTACTTC,CASKLAGAYEQYF
TRBJ2-2,-,-,TRBV2,TGTGCCAGCAGTGAATATCCCCAGGCCGGGGAGCTGTTTTTT,CASSEYPQAGELFF
TRBJ1-3,-,-,TRBV11-2,TGTGCCAGCAGCGGACCGAACGGGGGCTCTGGAAACACCATATATTTT,CASSGPNGGSGNTIYF
TRBJ1-2,TRBD1,medium-sized,TRBV19,TGTGCCAGCACCCGGGACAGCCAAAGCCTAGGAGGCTACACCTTC,CASTRDSQSLGGYTF
TRBJ1-2,TRBD1,-,TRBV18,TGTGCCAGCTCACCCGACAGGGAGTATGGCTACACCTTC,CASSPDREYGYTF
TRBJ1-2,-,-,TRBV19,TGTGCCAGTGCGCCGGACTTCCCCAACTATGGCTACACCTTC,CASAPDFPNYGYTF
TRBJ1-1,-,-,TRBV5-4,TGTGCCAGCAGCTCCAGGGGTTCTGGCACTGAAGCTTTCTTT,CASSSRGSGTEAFF
TRBJ2-7,TRBD1,-,TRBV5-4,TGTGCCAGCAGCTCCCCGGGACAGGGGTTTTACGAGCAGTACTTC,CASSSPGQGFYEQYF
TRBJ2-3,-,-,TRBV5-4,TGTGCCAGCAGCTTGGCCAAGGGGGGGACAGATACGCAGTATTTT,CASSLAKGGTDTQYF
TRBJ1-1,-,-,TRBV7-3,TGTGCCAGCAGCTTAGGTCGGAACACTGAAGCTTTCTTT,CASSLGRNTEAFF
TRBJ1-2,-,-,TRBV28,TGTGCCAGCAGTCCCGGGGTTACATATGGCTACACCTTC,CASSPGVTYGYTF
TRBJ2-2,TRBD1,-,TRBV18,TGTGCCAGCTCACCTCAGGACAGGGCGATTTCCGGGGAGCTGTTTTTT,CASSPQDRAISGELFF
TRBJ2-3,-,-,TRBV30,TGTGCAACGAATGAAGGGGGAAGCACAGATACGCAGTATTTT,CATNEGGSTDTQYF
TRBJ1-5,TRBD1,-,TRBV2,TGTGCCAGCAGCGAGAATACAGGGGATCAGCCCCAGCATTTT,CASSENTGDQPQHF